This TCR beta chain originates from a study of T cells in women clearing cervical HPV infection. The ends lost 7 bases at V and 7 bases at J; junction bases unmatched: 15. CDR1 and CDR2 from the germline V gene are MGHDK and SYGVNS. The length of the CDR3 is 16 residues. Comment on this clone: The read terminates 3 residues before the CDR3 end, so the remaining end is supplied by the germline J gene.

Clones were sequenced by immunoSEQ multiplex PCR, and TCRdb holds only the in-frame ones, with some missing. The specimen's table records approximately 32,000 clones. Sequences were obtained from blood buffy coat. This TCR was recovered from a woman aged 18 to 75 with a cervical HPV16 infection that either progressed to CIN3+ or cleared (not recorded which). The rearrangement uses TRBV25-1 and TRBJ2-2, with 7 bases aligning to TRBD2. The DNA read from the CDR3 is TGTGCCAGCAAGGGAGGGGCCAGCGAATCCAGCGGGGAG. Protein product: CASKGGASESSGE. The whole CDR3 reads CASKGGASESSGELFF.